Sequencing of this T cell receptor beta chain was carried out in a study of human T cells and chemical hapten exposure. Study observations and caveats: Among expanded TCRs, significantly more large CDR3 similarity clusters formed than among controls.

This CDR3 is built from 14 residues. Trimming pared 5 bases from V and 0 bases from J, leaving 9 bases between. The germline V gene encodes CDR1 SEHNR and CDR2 FQNEAQ (reference sequence). Unique molecular identifiers were attached to individual cDNA molecules within the library. As processed by the authors: 95,638 TCRs per sample was the median, with a range of roughly 20,000 to 700,000. TCRdb ran MiXCR on the RACE reads and lists one entry per CDR3 protein. The V and J calls come from TCRdb's annotation, not from the publication. Of just over 350,000 distinct CDR3 sequences listed, around 6% are singletons. Regarding this clonotype: Antigen: not known.

As for time point: patch test 2, 6 weeks after DPC sensitization. Treatment of the sample: therapeutic diphenylcyclopropenone sensitization with weekly scalp DPC. Alopecia patients deemed DPC-suitable, aged 18 to 70, excluding pregnancy. The chain uses TRBV7-9 and TRBJ2-3; no clear D gene. The source material was whole blood, sampled in connection with sensitization to the hapten diphenylcyclopropenone (DPC). The sequence was obtained from a woman younger than 35 with alopecia areata. Some clones in this sample may be carry-over from other donors' samples. The CDR3: CASSGPASTDTQYF. In DNA form, the CDR3 reads TGTGCCAGCAGCGGGCCAGCTAGCACAGATACGCAGTATTTT.